This is a list of T cell receptor beta chains from one sample in a study of T cell clonotyping in hematopoietic cell transplantation. The protocol was immunoSEQ multiplex PCR, while the TCRdb copy is restricted to in-frame clones and leaves out a portion. Here the sample spans around 12,000 clones, around 85% being singletons. The material sequenced was PBMCs, taken 100 days after allogeneic stem cell transplant. Source of these receptors: a female patient in her thirties or forties who had an allogeneic stem cell transplant from a related donor, so T cells may come from the graft donor. Some clones in this sample may be carry-over from other donors' samples. The CDR3 runs from the conserved cysteine through the conserved F or W. Fields, in order: clone size, D gene, CDR3 length, J gene, V gene, CDR3 DNA, CDR3 protein. A D gene is named only where the DNA matches it firmly. Clone size is stated in some rows and not others, as once, few, many or a class when expanded.

size: -; D: TRBD1; length: 14; J: TRBJ2-7; V: TRBV27; DNA: TGTGCCAGCAGACCCGGGACAGGGTCCTACGAGCAGTACTTC; CDR3: CASRPGTGSYEQYF
size: -; D: -; length: 13; J: TRBJ2-7; V: TRBV2; DNA: TGTGCCAGCAGTGAGTTGTGGTACTACGAGCAGTACTTC; CDR3: CASSELWYYEQYF
size: -; D: -; length: 16; J: TRBJ1-1; V: TRBV7-5; DNA: TGTGTCAGAAGCTTCCCTCCGGGGAGGCTAGGTACTGAAGCTTTCTTT; CDR3: CVRSFPPGRLGTEAFF
size: -; D: -; length: 13; J: TRBJ2-5; V: TRBV11-2; DNA: TGTGCCAGCAGCTCCTCAGGACCGTTGGAGCAGTACTTC; CDR3: CASSSSGPLEQYF
size: few; D: TRBD1; length: 12; J: TRBJ1-4; V: TRBV25-1; DNA: TGTGCCAGCAGTGCAGGGGGTTTAACAGTGTTTTTT; CDR3: CASSAGGLTVFF
size: -; D: -; length: 13; J: TRBJ1-2; V: TRBV28; DNA: TGTGCCAGCAGTTTATTGGGTGGCTATGGCTACACCTTC; CDR3: CASSLLGGYGYTF
size: -; D: -; length: 12; J: TRBJ1-2; V: TRBV2; DNA: TGTGCCAGCAGGGGGGGACGCGATGGCTACACCTTC; CDR3: CASRGGRDGYTF
size: -; D: -; length: 15; J: TRBJ1-1; V: TRBV5-4; DNA: TGTGCCAGCAGCTCTACCCCCTTACAGTTTACTGAAGCTTTCTTT; CDR3: CASSSTPLQFTEAFF
size: -; D: TRBD2; length: 18; J: TRBJ2-1; V: TRBV4-2; DNA: TGTGCCAGCAGCCAAGATCTCTCCAGCGGGAGTTTCCACAATGAGCAGTTCTTC; CDR3: CASSQDLSSGSFHNEQFF
size: -; D: TRBD2; length: 15; J: TRBJ2-7; V: TRBV30; DNA: TGTGCCTGGGCTCCGTGGACTAGCGGGAGTTACGAGCAGTACTTC; CDR3: CAWAPWTSGSYEQYF
size: -; D: TRBD1; length: 18; J: TRBJ1-3; V: TRBV4-2; DNA: TGTGCCAGCAGCCAAGAGGGGGGGGCGACAGGGGTTGGAAACACCATATATTTT; CDR3: CASSQEGGATGVGNTIYF
size: -; D: -; length: 13; J: TRBJ1-3; V: TRBV5-1; DNA: TGCGCCAGCAGTCGTGACTCTGGAAACACCATATATTTT; CDR3: CASSRDSGNTIYF
size: once; D: TRBD2; length: 15; J: TRBJ2-7; V: TRBV7-9; DNA: TGTGCCAGCAGCTTAGAGTCTAGCGGGTCCCACGAGCAGTACTTC; CDR3: CASSLESSGSHEQYF
size: -; D: TRBD2; length: 16; J: TRBJ2-7; V: TRBV2; DNA: TGTGCCAGCAGTGATCCCCCGGCGGGAGTCCCCGACGAGCAGTACTTC; CDR3: CASSDPPAGVPDEQYF
size: -; D: TRBD1; length: 15; J: TRBJ2-5; V: TRBV5-8; DNA: TGTGCCAGCAGCTCAGGGACAGGGATAGGGGAGACCCAGTACTTC; CDR3: CASSSGTGIGETQYF
size: -; D: TRBD1; length: 13; J: TRBJ1-3; V: TRBV30; DNA: TGTGCCTGGGCACAGGGGAGTGGAAACACCATATATTTT; CDR3: CAWAQGSGNTIYF
size: -; D: -; length: 15; J: TRBJ2-7; V: TRBV6-6; DNA: TGTGCCAGCAGTTACCGGCCGCAGGGTCTCCACGAGCAGTACTTC; CDR3: CASSYRPQGLHEQYF
size: -; D: -; length: 13; J: TRBJ1-2; V: TRBV30; DNA: TGTGCCTGGAGTGACGGCGTTGGGGATGGCTACACCTTC; CDR3: CAWSDGVGDGYTF